This paragraph reports one T cell receptor (beta chain). The antigen is unknown. The J segment lost 0 bases and the V segment lost 6 bases, leaving 14 bases of the junction unmatched. The CDR3 is made up of 19 amino acids. The germline gives CDR1 SNHLY, CDR2 FYNNEI. The data originate from a study of cytomegalovirus exposure and HLA in healthy donors. Findings of the study overall: Later, TCR association rates were found to vary by HLA locus, highest for DRB1 and lowest for HLA-C. Reportedly, cytomegalovirus status was diagnosed with high sensitivity and specificity. Presence/absence comparisons presumed near-even sequencing depth among donors.

It was with 60 Vbeta and 13 Jbeta primers that the PCR ran. Method: immunoSEQ multiplex PCR; TCRdb's copy keeps in-frame clones and lacks some. The sample contains roughly 60,000 clones, 75% to 85% of which appear only once. The sample taken for sequencing was PBMCs. V is TRBV2 and J is TRBJ2-3; 11 bases match TRBD2. This sequence was found in a man aged 25-45 years in good health and CMV-seronegative. The CDR3 sequence: CASSAGTSGRRISTDTQYF. CDR3 sequence (DNA): TGTGCCAGCAGCGCCGGGACTAGCGGAAGGAGGATTAGCACAGATACGCAGTATTTT.